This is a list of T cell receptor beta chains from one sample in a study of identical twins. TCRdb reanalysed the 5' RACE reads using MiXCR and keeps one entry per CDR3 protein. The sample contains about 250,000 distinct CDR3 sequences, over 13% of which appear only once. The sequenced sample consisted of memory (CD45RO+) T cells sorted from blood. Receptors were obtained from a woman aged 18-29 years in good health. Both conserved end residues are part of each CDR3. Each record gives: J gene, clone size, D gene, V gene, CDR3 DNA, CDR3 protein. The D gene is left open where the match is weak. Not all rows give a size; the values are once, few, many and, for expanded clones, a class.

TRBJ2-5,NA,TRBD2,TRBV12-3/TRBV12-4,TGTGCCAGCAGTCCAATGACCGGGACTAGCGGCGAGACCCAGTACTTC,CASSPMTGTSGETQYF
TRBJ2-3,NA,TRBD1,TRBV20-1,TGCAGTGCTAGGATCGACAGGGGTACAGATACGCAGTATTTT,CSARIDRGTDTQYF
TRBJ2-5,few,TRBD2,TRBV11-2,TGTGCCAGCAGCCCACCTAGCGGGGGGGCGATGACCCAGTACTTC,CASSPPSGGAMTQYF
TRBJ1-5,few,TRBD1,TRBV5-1,TGCGCCAGCAGTCCGGACAGGGGGACGAATCAGCCCCAGCATTTT,CASSPDRGTNQPQHF
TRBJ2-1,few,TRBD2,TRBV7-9,TGTGCCAGCAGGCAGGACCGACTAGCGGGTTACAATGAGCAGTTCTTC,CASRQDRLAGYNEQFF
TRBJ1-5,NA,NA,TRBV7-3,TGTGCCAGCAGCTTAACTCAGAATCAGCCCCAGCATTTT,CASSLTQNQPQHF
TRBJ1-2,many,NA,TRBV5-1,TGCGCCAGCAGCTCCCCTAATGGAGCCGTGGGCTATGGCTACACCTTC,CASSSPNGAVGYGYTF
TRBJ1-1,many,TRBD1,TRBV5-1,TGCGCCAGCAGCTTGCAAGACAGGGTATGGACTGAAGCTTTCTTT,CASSLQDRVWTEAFF
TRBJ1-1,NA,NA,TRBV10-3,TGTGCCATCTCCAGTCGGGGGAACACTGAAGCTTTCTTT,CAISSRGNTEAFF
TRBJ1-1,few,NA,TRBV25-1,TGTGCCAGCAGGTCCCTCTCTGAAGCTTTCTTT,CASRSLSEAFF
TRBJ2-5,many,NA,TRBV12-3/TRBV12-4,TGTGCCAGCAGTTTTCTAGGCCAAGAGACCCAGTACTTC,CASSFLGQETQYF
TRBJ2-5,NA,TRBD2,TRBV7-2,TGTGCCAGCAGGGGACTAGTTCGGGAGACCCAGTACTTC,CASRGLVRETQYF
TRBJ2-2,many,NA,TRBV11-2,TGTGCGGGAAGTTTAGCCACGAGCGCCGGGGAGCTGTTTTTT,CAGSLATSAGELFF
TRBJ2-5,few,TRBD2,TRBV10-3,TGTGCCATCCGGACTAGCGGGAGCCAAGAGACCCAGTACTTC,CAIRTSGSQETQYF
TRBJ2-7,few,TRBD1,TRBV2,TGTGCCAGCACTATGACAGGGAGCTCCTACGAGCAGTACTTC,CASTMTGSSYEQYF
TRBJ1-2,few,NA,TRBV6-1,TGTGCCAGCAGCCTCGGTCCAAGGACAGCCAGTTACGGCTACACCTTC,CASSLGPRTASYGYTF
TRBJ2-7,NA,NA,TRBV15,TGTGCCACCAGCAGAGAGCCGGCCCTCTGGGGCTCCTACGAGCAGTACTTC,CATSREPALWGSYEQYF
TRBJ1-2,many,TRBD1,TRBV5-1,TGCGCCAGCAGCTTGGATAGCGCGGGACAGGGCTCGAGGGGCTACACCTTC,CASSLDSAGQGSRGYTF
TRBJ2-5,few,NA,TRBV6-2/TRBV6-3,TGTGCCAGCAGTTACTACTACATTCAAGAGACCCAGTACTTC,CASSYYYIQETQYF
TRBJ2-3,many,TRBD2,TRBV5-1,TGCGCCAGCAGCGCCGGGACTAGCGGGAACACAGATACGCAGTATTTT,CASSAGTSGNTDTQYF
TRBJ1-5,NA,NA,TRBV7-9,TGTGCCAGCAGCCCGGGGGTCGGGGGCGGGAATCAGCCCCAGCATTTT,CASSPGVGGGNQPQHF
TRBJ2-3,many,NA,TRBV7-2,TGTGCCAGCAGCTTAAGACTAGTAATAGATACGCAGTATTTT,CASSLRLVIDTQYF
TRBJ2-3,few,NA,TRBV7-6,TGTGCCAGCAGCCGCGCCGGGGGAAGCACAGATACGCAGTATTTT,CASSRAGGSTDTQYF
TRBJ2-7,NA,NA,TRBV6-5,TGTGCCAGCAGTTACTCAAGCAGGGGCTCCTACGAGCAGTACTTC,CASSYSSRGSYEQYF
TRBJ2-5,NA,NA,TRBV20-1,TGCAGTGCTGCCAGGGGGGGATCCAGTCTTGGAGAGACCCAGTACTTC,CSAARGGSSLGETQYF
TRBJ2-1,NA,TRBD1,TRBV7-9,TGTGCCAGCAGCCGGACAGGGGTAAATGAGCAGTTCTTC,CASSRTGVNEQFF
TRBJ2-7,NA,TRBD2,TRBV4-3,TGCGCCAGCAGCCAAGGGGCGGGAGTAGGAGAGCAGTACTTC,CASSQGAGVGEQYF
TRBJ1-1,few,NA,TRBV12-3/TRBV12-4,TGTGCCAGCAGACCTCCTCGGACAGCGGCGGGCACTGAAGCTTTCTTT,CASRPPRTAAGTEAFF
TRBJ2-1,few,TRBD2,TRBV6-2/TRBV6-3,TGTGCCAGCAGTTACCCACTAGCGGGGGGGCCGAGTGAGCAGTTCTTC,CASSYPLAGGPSEQFF
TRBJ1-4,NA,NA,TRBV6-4,TGTGCTCCCCCCAGGGAGGGAATAACTAATGAAAAACTGTTTTTT,CAPPREGITNEKLFF
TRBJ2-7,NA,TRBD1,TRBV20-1,TGCAGTGCTTCCCGGGGACAGGGGTTTTACGAGCAGTACTTC,CSASRGQGFYEQYF
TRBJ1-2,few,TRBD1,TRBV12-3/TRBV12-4,TGTGCCAGCACTCCCACAGGGGCTTATGGCTACACCTTC,CASTPTGAYGYTF
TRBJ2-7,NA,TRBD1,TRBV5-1,TGCGCCAGCAGCGACCGGACAGGCCGGTACGAGCAGTACTTC,CASSDRTGRYEQYF
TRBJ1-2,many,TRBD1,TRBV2,TGTGCCAGCAGTGTGGGACAGGCTTACGGCTACACCTTC,CASSVGQAYGYTF
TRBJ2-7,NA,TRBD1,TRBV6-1,TGTGCCAGCAGAGATGACAGGGAATTCTCCTACGAGCAGTACTTC,CASRDDREFSYEQYF
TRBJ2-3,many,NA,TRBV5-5,TGTGCCAGCAGCTTCCGCAACCCCGGCACAGATACGCAGTATTTT,CASSFRNPGTDTQYF
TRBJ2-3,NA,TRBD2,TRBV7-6,TGTGCCAGCAGTGTTCGCGGGAGGCTAGCGGTCACAGATACGCAGTATTTT,CASSVRGRLAVTDTQYF
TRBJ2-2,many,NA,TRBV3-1,TGTGCCAGCAGCCTCGCGGTTTCCGGGGAGCTGTTTTTT,CASSLAVSGELFF
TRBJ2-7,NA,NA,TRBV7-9,TGTGCCAGCAGCTTAGACTGGGCAGACGAGCAGTACTTC,CASSLDWADEQYF
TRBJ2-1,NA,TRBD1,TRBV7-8,TGTGCCAGCAGCCCCATACAGGGGAAGGATGAGCAGTTCTTC,CASSPIQGKDEQFF